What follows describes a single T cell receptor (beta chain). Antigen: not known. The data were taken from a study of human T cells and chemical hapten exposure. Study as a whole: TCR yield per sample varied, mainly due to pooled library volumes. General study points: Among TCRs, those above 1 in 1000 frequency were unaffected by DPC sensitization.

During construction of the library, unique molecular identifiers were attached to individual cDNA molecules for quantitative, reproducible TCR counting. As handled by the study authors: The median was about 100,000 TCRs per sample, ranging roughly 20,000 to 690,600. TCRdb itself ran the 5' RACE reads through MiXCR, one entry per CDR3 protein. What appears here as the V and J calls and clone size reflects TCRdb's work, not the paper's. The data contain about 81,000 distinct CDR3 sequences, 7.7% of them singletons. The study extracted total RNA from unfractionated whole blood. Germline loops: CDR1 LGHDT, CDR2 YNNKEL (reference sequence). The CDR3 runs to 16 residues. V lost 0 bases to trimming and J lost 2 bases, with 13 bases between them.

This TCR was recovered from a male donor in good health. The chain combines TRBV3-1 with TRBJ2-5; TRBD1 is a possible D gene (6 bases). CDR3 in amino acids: CASSQEGDTIQETQYF. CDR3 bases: TGTGCCAGCAGCCAAGAGGGGGACACGATTCAAGAGACCCAGTACTTC.